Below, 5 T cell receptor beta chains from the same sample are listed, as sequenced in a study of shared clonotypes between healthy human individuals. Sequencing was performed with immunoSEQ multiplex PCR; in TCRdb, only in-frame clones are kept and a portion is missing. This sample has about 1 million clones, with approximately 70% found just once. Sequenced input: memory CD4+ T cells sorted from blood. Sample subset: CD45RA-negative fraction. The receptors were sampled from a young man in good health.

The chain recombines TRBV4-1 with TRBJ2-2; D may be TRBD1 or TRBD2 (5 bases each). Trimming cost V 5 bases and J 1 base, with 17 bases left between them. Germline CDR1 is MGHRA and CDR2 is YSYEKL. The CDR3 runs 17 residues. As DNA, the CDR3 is TGCGCCAGCAGCACCCCTCGGGGCTCCGGGAACACCGGGGAGCTGTTTTTT. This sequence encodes CASSTPRGSGNTGELFF.

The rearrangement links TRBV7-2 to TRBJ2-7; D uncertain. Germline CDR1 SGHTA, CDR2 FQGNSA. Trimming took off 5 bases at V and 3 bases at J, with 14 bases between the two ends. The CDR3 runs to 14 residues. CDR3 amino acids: CASSPPVGFYEQYF. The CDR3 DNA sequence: TGTGCCAGCAGCCCACCAGTCGGGTTCTACGAGCAGTACTTC.

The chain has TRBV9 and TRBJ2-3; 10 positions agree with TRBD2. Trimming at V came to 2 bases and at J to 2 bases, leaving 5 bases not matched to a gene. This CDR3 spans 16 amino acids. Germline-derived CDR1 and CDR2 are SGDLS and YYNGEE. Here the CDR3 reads CASSVSGGTYTDTQYF. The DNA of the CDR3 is TGTGCCAGCAGCGTTAGCGGGGGGACTTACACAGATACGCAGTATTTT.

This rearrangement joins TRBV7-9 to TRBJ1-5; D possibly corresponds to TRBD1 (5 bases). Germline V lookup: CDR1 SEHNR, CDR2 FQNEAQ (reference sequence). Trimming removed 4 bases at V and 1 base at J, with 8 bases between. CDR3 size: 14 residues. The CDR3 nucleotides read TGTGCCAGCAGCTCGACAGTAAGCAATCAGCCCCAGCATTTT. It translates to CASSSTVSNQPQHF.

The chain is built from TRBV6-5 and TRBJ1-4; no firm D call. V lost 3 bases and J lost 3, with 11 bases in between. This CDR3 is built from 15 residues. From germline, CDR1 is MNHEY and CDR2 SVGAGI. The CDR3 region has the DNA TGTGCCAGCAGTTATGCAGCAGTTCCTAATGAAAAACTGTTTTTT. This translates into CASSYAAVPNEKLFF.